This TCR beta chain was profiled in a study of cytomegalovirus exposure and HLA in healthy donors (dated by TCRdb to about 2017). At the level of the whole study: In an earlier analysis of several hundred of the donors, 276 Gb of sequence data and roughly 100 million unique TCR beta sequences from roughly 200 million T cells were reported. An early release covering roughly 600 HLA-typed donors comprised 300 to 350 gigabases of sequencing data and 85 million or so unique TCR sequences. The genetic ancestry cluster associated with self-reported Caucasian donors included around four fifths of the 300 to 450 genotyped donors. The study aimed to test whether cataloging public T cell receptors could reveal signatures of past pathogen exposure. The study profiled the T cell repertoires of hundreds of subjects by immunosequencing and related them to cytomegalovirus serostatus. A separate validation cohort of 100 to 150 different subjects was used in addition to the roughly 640-subject first cohort. High-throughput TCR immunosequencing, statistical association of individual TCRs with disease status, and machine learning were combined to predict cytomegalovirus infection status. To study patterns of TCR occurrence, a later analysis re-analyzed previously published TCR beta repertoires from around 700 donors and added high-resolution HLA genotyping. In the later analysis, no new phenotypic data were used to find candidate immune exposures; instead, reliance was placed on TCR beta sequences and their occurrence across donors. In an earlier analysis of 500 to 650 of the donors, high-throughput TCR beta sequencing was used to judge whether each TCR beta V gene segment behaved as functional or pseudogenic. Alongside the repertoire data, information on donor age, sex, ethnicity and CMV serostatus was compiled. In a later genetic analysis, genome-wide SNP genotypes for about 65% of the roughly 700 donors were used, and that subset was treated as a discovery cohort. All discovery cohort repertoires had been generated using a single sequencing platform. HLA typing covered class I and class II loci at four-digit resolution. The number of typed donors differed by locus: 629-630 for A, B, C, DRB1 and DQB1; some 500 for DQA1; approximately 600 for DPA1; and about 470 for DPB1. Roughly 5 DR-DQ haplotypes were treated as single units for association and clustering because of strong linkage in the cohort. Among around 400 genotyped donors of the cohort, an average of approximately 200,000 unique TCR beta nucleotide sequences was sequenced per donor, of which about 19% were non-productive. Summary of the overall study and its limitations: The sequencing pipeline was judged likely to have produced a cluster of highly shared sequence variants as a technical artifact. In a later analysis, 15,000 to 20,000 TCR beta sequences were associated with specific HLA alleles at a false discovery rate of 0.05. Several of the top co-occurrence clusters appeared to be linked to parvovirus B19, influenza, CMV and Epstein-Barr virus, according to a later analysis. The study gave a list of 150 to 200 TCR beta chains associated with cytomegalovirus. According to the authors, the approach could potentially be generalized to other disease states and immunological phenotypes. Assigning TCR associations to individual alleles was difficult when HLA alleles, especially DR and DQ, strongly co-occurred. Broadly in line with IMGT annotations, most TCR beta V segments showed up in productive rearrangements about 87% or about 30% of the time in an earlier analysis of approximately 600 of the donors. A later analysis found that HLA-associated TCR beta chains were more clonally expanded and had lower generation probabilities than equally common non-associated chains. The classifier was reported to diagnose cytomegalovirus status with high specificity and sensitivity in both the original and validation cohorts. Because counts were too low, seventeen rarely observed V segments, including chromosome 9 orphons, were excluded from the earlier analysis of 587 of the donors. A further reported finding was that TCR beta sequences accurately predicted the HLA-A and HLA-B alleles for most subjects in the first cohort. Correlated functional status among segregating V segments might reflect linkage disequilibrium, but an unknown experimental factor could not be ruled out. An association between a missense DCLRE1C variant and V-gene and J-gene trimming of TCR beta chains was found in a later genetic analysis and replicated in an independent cohort. Across donors, most TCR sequences were observed very rarely, whereas some public TCRs were present in many individuals. Presence/absence analyses assumed roughly uniform sequencing depth across donors, an assumption that may not hold. In a later analysis, the rate of TCR association differed among HLA loci, with DRB1 alleles having the most associated TCRs and HLA-C alleles having the fewest. Only TCR beta chains were sequenced in this cohort, and the absence of alpha or paired-chain data limited detectable features. Some IMGT-functional V segments, including TRBV6-2 and TRBV6-3, could not be told apart with the 87-base-pair reads, so those segments were excluded. Most CMV-associated TCR beta chains appeared to be HLA-restricted in a later analysis, and the HLA associations seemed to be driven largely by CMV exposure. For the cohort, immune exposure information was limited to CMV serostatus. Compared with the roughly 670-donor mean, donors in an Asian-associated ancestry cluster had fewer N-insertions in productive TCRs, according to a later genetic analysis. Because HLA typing was unavailable for some donors at each locus, only the typed subset was used in association tests. Three of the identified cytomegalovirus-associated TCR beta chains were confirmed in vitro to be specific for cytomegalovirus antigens.

The method behind the library was the immunoSEQ multiplex PCR assay. For the multiplex PCR, a mixture combining 60 forward primers for TCR Vbeta segments and 13 reverse primers for TCR Jbeta segments was used. A multiplex PCR assay on genomic DNA amplified the CDR3 region of rearranged TCR beta genes. On the Illumina HiSeq System, the amplified TCR beta libraries were sequenced as 87-base-pair reads. Concerning the study's data processing: A later analysis counted some 80 million unique TCR beta chains across the 650 to 700 repertoires, and some 11 million of these chains were shared by at least two donors. To remove PCR and sequencing errors, raw reads were error-corrected and collapsed into unique sequences using a nearest-neighbor algorithm that merged closely related sequences. Alignment of CDR3 sequences to IMGT reference sequences was used to assign V, D and J gene segments. For a sequence to be retained, a match of at least six nucleotides to both a V gene segment and a J gene segment was required. A rearrangement counted as productive if the CDR3 had no stop codons and remained in frame with V and J, and every other rearrangement counted as non-productive. CDR3 was defined according to IMGT convention as the region running from the second conserved V-encoded cysteine to the conserved J-encoded phenylalanine. In an earlier analysis of 587 of the donors, sequences lacking an unambiguous match to a single V gene segment were excluded. In an earlier analysis of 587 of the donors, a V segment was called functional when productive rearrangements were above 56.7%, and segregating when the standard deviation between donors exceeded 5%. A statistical classification framework was developed to diagnose cytomegalovirus status using the catalog of TCR beta chain sequences. A later analysis assigned V and J genes by comparing TCR nucleotide sequences with IMGT/GENE-DB human TR gene sequences. Using the TCRdist pipeline, a later analysis assigned CDR3 sequences along with most-parsimonious VDJ recombination scenarios. A later analysis defined each TCR beta chain by its CDR3 amino acid sequence plus V-gene family, and excluded reads lacking a unique V-gene family. In a later analysis, some 600 highly shared, low-generation-probability nucleotide sequences were removed to address suspected cross-contamination and a sequencing artifact. In a later analysis, a clonal expansion index was calculated for each public chain from normalized within-repertoire ranks of inferred template counts. In a later analysis, generation probabilities were computed using a VDJ recombination model fitted to out-of-frame rearrangements, and the results were checked against IGoR. In a later analysis, hypergeometric tests were used to score TCR-TCR, TCR-HLA and TCR-CMV co-occurrence, with a repertoire-size bias correction applied to TCR pairs. In a later analysis, false discovery rates were estimated by permuting HLA or CMV assignments 20 times. In a later analysis, co-occurring TCRs were grouped using DBSCAN, with TCRdist sequence similarity added in when clustering inside HLA-allele-positive subsets. Repertoires with fewer than 30,000 or more than 120,000 public chains, plus five repertoires with anomalous nucleotide sharing, were excluded from co-occurrence clustering. TCRdb stores this immuneACCESS table with in-frame sequences only. Part of the clones is absent; in the studies checked, under half of the shortfall reflects unresolved V genes, and no reason is known for the rest. Clonal size and the V and J genes are those of that table, whereas D and trimming came from the DNA. This sample comprises 130,000 or so clones, approximately 82% of them detected only once. The ten most abundant clones make up around 3.2% of the sample.

The germline V and J ends show losses of 6 bases and 3 bases respectively, and no gene match explains 11 bases of the junction. From the cysteine up to the phenylalanine, the CDR3 has a length of 16 residues. Only the CDR3 region is kept as DNA, spanning 48 bases read in frame from base 1. Per the germline V gene, MGHDK is the CDR1 and SYGVNS is the CDR2. For this clone: Its antigen specificity is not known. Base-call qualities are not available, and no considerably larger clone is one nucleotide away.

The cohort comprised fewer than 700 healthy bone marrow donors. At the time of sampling, all cohort members were nominally healthy, though unrecorded immune exposures were likely present. The donor tested CMV seronegative and was one of the 352 seronegative cohort members. Each donor provided a peripheral blood sample, and peripheral blood mononuclear cells were used for TCR beta sequencing. Genomic DNA was extracted from the blood cell samples with the Qiagen DNeasy Blood Extraction Kit. The origin of this receptor is a man aged 40-49 years in good health and CMV-seronegative. The specimen sequenced was PBMCs. The receptor chain draws on TRBV25-1 and TRBJ1-1; a stretch of 9 junction bases matches TRBD1. The DNA sequence is given as TGTGCCAGCAGCCCAACCGGGACAGGGACCGACACTGAAGCTTTCTTT. This yields the protein CASSPTGTGTDTEAFF.